Below are 31 T cell receptor beta chains sequenced from a single sample in a study of beta chain features in type 1 diabetes. Since all of the isolated RNA was reverse transcribed, expressed TCRB transcripts were what got sequenced. Libraries were prepared by immunoSEQ multiplex PCR; TCRdb keeps only in-frame clonotypes and omits some of them. The top ten clones hold about 0.025% of a sample with 900,000 or so clones, about 17% of them seen once. The specimen sequenced was naive CD4+ T cells from blood. These receptors came from a young woman in good health.

CDR3 residues: CASSGTGDQPQHF. Written as DNA, the CDR3 is TGTGCCAGCAGTGGGACAGGGGATCAGCCCCAGCATTTT. J is TRBJ1-5 and V is TRBV28; TRBD1 matches at 10 bases. The CDR3 contains 13 residues. CDR1 is MDHEN, CDR2 SYDVKM, per germline. With V trimmed by 5 bases and J by 5 bases, 0 bases remained unmatched.

This clone was picked up a small number of times. The chain recombines TRBV7-9 with TRBJ2-6; 8 bases agree with TRBD2. V dropped 10 bases and J dropped 4; count of bases not matched to a gene: 9. Germline CDR1 is SEHNR and CDR2 is FQNEAQ (reference sequence). The CDR3 is made up of 15 amino acids. The CDR3 is CATTAGGLGANVLTF. The DNA for the CDR3 is TGTGCCACCACCGCGGGGGGCCTCGGGGCCAACGTCCTGACTTTC.

The CDR3 DNA reads TGTGCCAGCAGCTCTGAACAGGGCCTCTATGGCTACACCTTC. Amino acid sequence: CASSSEQGLYGYTF. The chain uses TRBV5-4 and TRBJ1-2; D is perhaps TRBD1 (6 bases). Germline V gene lookup returns CDR1 SGHNT and CDR2 YYREEE (reference sequence). This CDR3 has 14 amino acids. V gave up 3 bases and J gave up 4 bases, with 13 bases separating them.

The J gene is TRBJ1-2, the V gene TRBV6-5, with D tentatively TRBD1 (6 bases). V lost 0 bases to trimming and J lost 7 bases, with 12 bases between them. CDR3 length: 14 residues. Germline CDR1 is MNHEY and CDR2 is SVGAGI. CDR3 in amino acids: CASSYSYRVPGYTF. The CDR3 nucleotides are TGTGCCAGCAGTTACTCATACAGGGTCCCTGGCTACACCTTC.

The chain joins TRBV5-4 to TRBJ1-2, with D possibly TRBD1 on 6 matching bases. CDR3 size: 14 residues. Between the trimmed V and J ends, which lost 3 bases and 4 bases, there was a span of 13 bases. Per germline, CDR1 SGHNT and CDR2 YYREEE (reference sequence). The CDR3 loop is CASSSGGGPYGYTF. In DNA, the CDR3 is TGTGCCAGCAGCTCGGGCGGGGGGCCCTATGGCTACACCTTC.

The chain joins TRBV2 to TRBJ2-3; 8 positions match TRBD1. CDR1 is SNHLY and CDR2 is FYNNEI in the germline V gene. This CDR3 spans 15 amino acids. V lost 7 bases to trimming and J lost 3 bases; unmatched junction nucleotides: 9. This CDR3 is CASTAQGAQTDTQYF. The CDR3, as DNA: TGTGCCAGCACCGCTCAGGGGGCTCAGACAGATACGCAGTATTTT.

This chain links TRBV6-6 with TRBJ2-4, with 12 bases lining up with TRBD1. After removal of 5 bases from V and 10 bases from J, the junction contained 6 bases not matched to a gene. The CDR3 runs to 14 residues. The V gene's germline CDR1 is MNHNY and CDR2 SVGAGI (reference sequence). CDR3 amino acids: CASSGTGGGWIQYF. The CDR3, as DNA: TGTGCCAGCAGTGGGACAGGGGGCGGTTGGATTCAGTACTTC.

The gene calls are TRBV6-1 and TRBJ2-5; D unresolved. Trimming stripped 1 base from V and 1 base from J, with 10 bases between. CDR1 and CDR2 from the germline V gene are MNHNS and SASEGT. This CDR3 region has 15 residues. The CDR3 nucleotides are TGTGCCAGCAGTGAAGGAGCCACCAGCCAAGAGACCCAGTACTTC. Translated: CASSEGATSQETQYF.

Written as DNA, the CDR3 is TGTGCCAGCGCGAATCCCGGGACAGGACCCTACGAGCAGTACTTC. Translating gives CASANPGTGPYEQYF. The chain uses TRBV27 and TRBJ2-7; TRBD1 aligns across 8 bases. V was clipped by 8 bases and J by 2 bases; unmatched bases: 11. The CDR3 extends over 15 amino acids. Germline V lookup: CDR1 MNHEY, CDR2 SMNVEV (reference sequence).

This clone was seen only a few times. The rearrangement joins TRBV7-9 to TRBJ1-4, with a tentative D call TRBD1 (5 bases). V lost 5 bases to trimming and J lost 3 bases, with 13 bases between them. The CDR3 has 15 amino acids. The germline CDR1 and CDR2 sequences are SEHNR and FQNEAQ (reference sequence). The CDR3 coding sequence is TGTGCCAGCAGCCCAGGACACGTTCCTAATGAAAAACTGTTTTTT. Amino acids: CASSPGHVPNEKLFF. Variable domain in full (rest from reference TRBV7-9 and TRBJ1-4): DTGVSQNPRHKITKRGQNVTFRCDPISEHNRLYWYRQTLGQGPEFLTYFQNEAQLEKSRLLSDRFSAERPKGSFSTLEIQRTEQGDSAMYLCASSPGHVPNEKLFFGSGTQLSVL.

This clone was seen a few times. The rearrangement joins TRBV5-4 to TRBJ2-3, with 8 bases aligning to TRBD2. V was clipped by 3 bases and J by 3 bases; unmatched bases: 6. The CDR3 length is 15 residues. Per germline, CDR1 SGHNT and CDR2 YYREEE (reference sequence). CDR3: CASSWSGSWTDTQYF. The CDR3 DNA reads TGTGCCAGCAGCTGGAGCGGGAGTTGGACAGATACGCAGTATTTT.

In its sample, this clone was seen a few times. This rearrangement joins TRBV4-1 to TRBJ2-1; D remains ambiguous. Trimming took 2 bases from V and 5 from J, leaving 16 bases between them. The CDR3 loop spans 16 amino acids. Germline values: CDR1 MGHRA, CDR2 YSYEKL. The CDR3 coding sequence is TGCGCCAGCAGCCAAATGGGCGGAACACCTAACAATGAGCAGTTCTTC. Translated: CASSQMGGTPNNEQFF.

The sample holds a few counts of this clone. The chain recombines TRBV20-1 with TRBJ2-7; no firm D call. The CDR3 is made up of 11 amino acids. Germline CDR1 and CDR2: DFQATT and SNEGSKA (reference sequence). Deletions cut 7 bases from V and 8 bases from J, with 15 bases between. CDR3 loop: CSVNRVPKQYF. As DNA, the CDR3 is TGCAGTGTCAACCGAGTTCCGAAGCAGTACTTC.

The J gene is TRBJ2-3, the V gene TRBV7-9; 9 bases agree with TRBD2. Germline trimming cut 8 bases from V and 1 base from J; bases unmatched to any gene: 7. The germline V gene has CDR1 SEHNR and CDR2 FQNEAQ (reference sequence). The length of the CDR3 is 15 residues. CDR3 amino acids: CASGKSSGGTDTQYF. The CDR3 coding sequence is TGTGCCAGCGGCAAGTCTAGCGGGGGCACAGATACGCAGTATTTT.

This clone appeared a few times. The V call is TRBV28, the J call TRBJ1-2; TRBD1 might be the D (5 bases). This CDR3 spans 15 amino acids. The germline V gene encodes CDR1 MDHEN and CDR2 SYDVKM. V lost 2 bases, J lost 4 bases, and 14 bases lay in between. The CDR3 DNA reads as TGTGCCAGCAGTTTACCTTCCAGGGCAGGCTATGGCTACACCTTC. Its protein product is CASSLPSRAGYGYTF.

V gene TRBV14 combines with J gene TRBJ2-1, with D perhaps being TRBD1 or TRBD2 (6 bases each). Germline V CDR1 and CDR2: SGHDN, FVKESK. This CDR3 has 16 residues. V lost 4 bases and J 3 bases, leaving 16 bases between the germline ends. CDR3 region: CASSPPGAELYNEQFF. For the CDR3, the DNA is TGTGCCAGCAGCCCTCCGGGGGCGGAACTCTACAATGAGCAGTTCTTC.

There are a few counts of this clone. The rearrangement uses TRBV2 and TRBJ2-3, with D perhaps matching TRBD1 or TRBD2 (6 bases each). Trimming left V 8 bases short and J 13 bases short, with 16 bases between. Germline V gene data show CDR1 as SNHLY and CDR2 as FYNNEI. This CDR3 has 11 amino acids. The CDR3 loop reads CASSTRGGKYF. The CDR3 nucleotides read TGTGCCAGCTCGACCAGGGGAGGCAAGTATTTT.

V and J are TRBV29-1 and TRBJ2-5, with TRBD1 matching 7 bases. Germline assignment: CDR1 SQVTM and CDR2 ANQGSEA. V lost 2 bases to trimming and J lost 5 bases; unmatched junction nucleotides: 14. This CDR3 contains 16 residues. The CDR3: CSVENPGGAGWETQYF. CDR3 DNA: TGCAGCGTTGAAAACCCAGGGGGAGCAGGGTGGGAGACCCAGTACTTC.

This clone was recorded a few times. The rearrangement links TRBV27 to TRBJ1-4; D gene uncertain. The germline V and J ends were trimmed by 1 base and 7 bases, with 7 bases remaining between them. Germline V gives CDR1 MNHEY, CDR2 SMNVEV (reference sequence). The CDR3 spans 13 residues. CDR3 in DNA: TGTGCCAGCAGTTTATATGAGGGTGAAAAACTGTTTTTT. Its translation: CASSLYEGEKLFF.

This chain uses TRBV5-6 with TRBJ1-1, with D perhaps TRBD1 (6 bases). CDR3 length: 17 residues. V gave up 1 base and J gave up 0 bases, with 16 bases separating them. The germline gives CDR1 SGHDT, CDR2 YYEEEE. This chain's CDR3 is CASSLWGRHALNTEAFF. CDR3 DNA: TGTGCCAGCAGCTTGTGGGGGCGGCACGCGCTGAACACTGAAGCTTTCTTT.

This clone was seen only a few times. The chain uses TRBV7-2 and TRBJ2-7; 7 nucleotides align to TRBD1. Germline trimming cut 2 bases from V and 2 bases from J; bases unmatched to any gene: 6. The CDR3 spans 15 residues. The germline V gene has CDR1 SGHTA and CDR2 FQGNSA. The CDR3: CASSLSGDSTYEQYF. CDR3 coding DNA: TGTGCCAGCAGCTTATCTGGGGACAGCACCTACGAGCAGTACTTC.

This clone was detected only a few times. The V call is TRBV7-9, the J call TRBJ1-3; possibly TRBD1 for D (6 bases). V shed 8 bases and J shed 4 bases, with 9 bases lying between them. This CDR3 contains 12 residues. Germline lookup yields CDR1 SEHNR and CDR2 FQNEAQ (reference sequence). Written as DNA, the CDR3 is TGTGCCAGCGAAACAGGGGGAAACACCATATATTTT. Translating it yields CASETGGNTIYF.

The chain recombines TRBV1 with TRBJ2-1; whether TRBD2, the table's D call, matches the DNA was not checked. TRBV1 is shown as a pseudogene. The CDR3 spans 16 residues. CDR3 region: CTSSQVRDSPYNEQFF. The CDR3 region has the DNA TGCACCAGCAGCCAAGTTCGGGACTCGCCCTACAATGAGCAGTTCTTC.

This clone was counted a few times. The rearrangement links TRBV11-2 to TRBJ2-1; perhaps D is TRBD1 or TRBD2 (6 bases each). V dropped 5 bases and J dropped 0 bases, with 23 bases sitting between them. Germline V CDR1 and CDR2: SGHAT, FQNNGV. The CDR3 runs to 19 residues. CDR3 amino acids: CASSPIALLGGSSYNEQFF. In nucleotides, the CDR3 is TGTGCCAGCAGCCCCATCGCCCTACTAGGGGGGAGCTCCTACAATGAGCAGTTCTTC.

CDR3 protein: CASSQPRDINYGYTF. The CDR3 bases are TGTGCCAGCAGCCAACCCCGGGACATTAACTATGGCTACACCTTC. This rearrangement joins TRBV7-2 to TRBJ1-2, with D perhaps TRBD1 (6 bases). Germline loops: CDR1 SGHTA, CDR2 FQGNSA. The CDR3 totals 15 residues. V shed 5 bases and J shed 1 base, with 14 bases lying between them. The variable domain in full, with the rest retrieved from reference TRBV7-2 and TRBJ1-2, is GAGVSQSPSNKVTEKGKDVELRCDPISGHTALYWYRQSLGQGLEFLIYFQGNSAPDKSGLPSDRFSAERTGGSVSTLTIQRTQQEDSAVYLCASSQPRDINYGYTFGSGTRLTVV.

The chain recombines TRBV7-3 with TRBJ2-3; D not resolved. Germline V gives CDR1 SGHTA, CDR2 FQGTGA. This CDR3 is 13 amino acids long. V lost 1 base and J lost 4, with 6 bases in between. CDR3 sequence (DNA): TGTGCCAGCAGCTTAAGGTCGCCAGATACGCAGTATTTT. The encoded protein is CASSLRSPDTQYF.

This clone showed up just a few times. The chain has TRBV10-3 and TRBJ2-5, with D unclear. Germline CDR1 ENHRY, CDR2 SYGVKD. Trimming left V 4 bases short and J 2 bases short, with 8 bases between. CDR3 length: 13 residues. The CDR3 here is CAISGGRQETQYF. CDR3 DNA sequence: TGTGCCATCAGTGGGGGTAGACAAGAGACCCAGTACTTC.

The V call is TRBV29-1, the J call TRBJ2-5; D gene ambiguous. Germline-derived CDR1 and CDR2 are SQVTM and ANQGSEA. Between the trimmed V and J ends, which lost 0 bases and 5 bases, there was a span of 10 bases. The CDR3 has 13 residues. The CDR3 is CSVEDGGDETQYF. The CDR3 nucleotides are TGCAGCGTTGAAGATGGCGGAGACGAGACCCAGTACTTC.

There are a few counts of this clone. This chain connects TRBV25-1 to TRBJ2-1, with D perhaps matching TRBD2 (5 bases). CDR1 is MGHDK and CDR2 is SYGVNS in the germline V gene. V dropped 1 base and J dropped 10 bases, with 11 bases sitting between them. The CDR3 covers 13 residues. The CDR3 region has the DNA TGTGCCAGCAGTGAATCTTCCGGCGGGGAGCAGTTCTTC. Amino acids: CASSESSGGEQFF.

This clone was observed a handful of times. The chain joins TRBV19 to TRBJ2-2; D perhaps matches TRBD2 (5 bases). This CDR3 region has 12 residues. The germline gives CDR1 LNHDA, CDR2 SQIVND (reference sequence). Trimming removed 11 bases at V and 1 base at J, with 8 bases between. The CDR3 DNA reads as TGTGCCGGGAGAGGGAACACCGGGGAGCTGTTTTTT. Amino acids: CAGRGNTGELFF.

The chain combines TRBV29-1 with TRBJ2-3; 9 bases match TRBD1. The germline V gene encodes CDR1 SQVTM and CDR2 ANQGSEA. The CDR3 is 13 residues long. V shed 7 bases, J shed 4 bases, and the junction held 6 bases outside the gene matches. CDR3 bases: TGCAGCGGCGCGGGACAGGGCCCAGATACGCAGTATTTT. As protein: CSGAGQGPDTQYF.